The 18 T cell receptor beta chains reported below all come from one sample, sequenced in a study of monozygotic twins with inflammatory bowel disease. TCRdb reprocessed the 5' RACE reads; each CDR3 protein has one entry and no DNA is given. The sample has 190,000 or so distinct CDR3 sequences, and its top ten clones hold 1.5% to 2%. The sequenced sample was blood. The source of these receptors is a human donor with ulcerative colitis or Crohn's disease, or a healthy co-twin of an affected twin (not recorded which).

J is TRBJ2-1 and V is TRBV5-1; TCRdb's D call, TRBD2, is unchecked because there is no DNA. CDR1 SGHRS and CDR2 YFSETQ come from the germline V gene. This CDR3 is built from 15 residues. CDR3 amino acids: CASSYSSGGLNEQFF. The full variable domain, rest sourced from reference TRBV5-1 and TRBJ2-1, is KAGVTQTPRYLIKTRGQQVTLSCSPISGHRSVSWYQQTPGQGLQFLFEYFSETQRNKGNFPGRFSGRQFSNSRSEMNVSTLELGDSALYLCASSYSSGGLNEQFFGPGTRLTVL.

The CDR3 loop is CASSEDQLRGYTF. This chain joins TRBV6-1 and TRBJ1-2. In germline, CDR1 is MNHNS, CDR2 SASEGT. This CDR3 spans 13 amino acids.

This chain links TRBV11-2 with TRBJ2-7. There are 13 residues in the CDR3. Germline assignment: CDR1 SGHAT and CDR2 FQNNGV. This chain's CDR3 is CASSLGRVGEQYF.

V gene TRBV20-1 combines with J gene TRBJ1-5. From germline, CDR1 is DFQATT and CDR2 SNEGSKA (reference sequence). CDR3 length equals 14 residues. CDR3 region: CSARAYWQVGTQHF.

CDR3 loop: CASSYSGPGQGVTYEQYF. The chain employs TRBV6-5 and TRBJ2-7; TCRdb's D call of TRBD1 is untestable without DNA. The germline CDR1 and CDR2 sequences are MNHEY and SVGAGI. The CDR3 is 18 residues long.

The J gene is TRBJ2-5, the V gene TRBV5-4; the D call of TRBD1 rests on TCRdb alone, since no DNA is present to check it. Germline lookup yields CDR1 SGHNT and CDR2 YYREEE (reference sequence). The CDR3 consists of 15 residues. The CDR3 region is CASSFGTPVVETQYF.

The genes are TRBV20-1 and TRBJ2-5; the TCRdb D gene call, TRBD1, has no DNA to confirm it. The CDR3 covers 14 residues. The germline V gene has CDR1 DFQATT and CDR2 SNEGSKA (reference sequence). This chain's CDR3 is CSARDGGEQETQYF.

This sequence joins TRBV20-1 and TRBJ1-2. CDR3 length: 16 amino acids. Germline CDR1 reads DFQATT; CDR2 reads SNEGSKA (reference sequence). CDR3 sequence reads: CSARDGSAGETVGYTF.

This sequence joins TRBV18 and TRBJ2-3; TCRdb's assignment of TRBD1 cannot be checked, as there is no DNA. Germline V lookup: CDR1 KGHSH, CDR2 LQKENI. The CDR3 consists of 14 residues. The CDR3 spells CASSPRTIADTQYF. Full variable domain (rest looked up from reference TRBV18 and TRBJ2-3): NAGVMQNPRHLVRRRGQEARLRCSPMKGHSHVYWYRQLPEEGLKFMVYLQKENIIDESGMPKERFSAEFPKEGPSILRIQQVVRGDSAAYFCASSPRTIADTQYFGPGTRLTVL.

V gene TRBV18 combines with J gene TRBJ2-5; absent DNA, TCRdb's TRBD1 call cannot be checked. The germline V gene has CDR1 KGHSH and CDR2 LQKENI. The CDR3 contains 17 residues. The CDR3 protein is CASSHRTGTRSQETQYF.

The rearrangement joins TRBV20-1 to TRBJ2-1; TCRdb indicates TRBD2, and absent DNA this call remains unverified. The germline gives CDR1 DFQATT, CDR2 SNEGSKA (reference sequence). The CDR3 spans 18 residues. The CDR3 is CSARSALAGGFTYNEQFF.

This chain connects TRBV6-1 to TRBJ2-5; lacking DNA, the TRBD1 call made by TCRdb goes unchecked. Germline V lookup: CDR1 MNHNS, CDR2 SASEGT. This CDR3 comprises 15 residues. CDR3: CASSLRGLYQETQYF.

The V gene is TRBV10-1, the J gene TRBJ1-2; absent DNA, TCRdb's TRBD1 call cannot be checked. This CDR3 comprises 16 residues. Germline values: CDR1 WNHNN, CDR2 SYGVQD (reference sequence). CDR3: CASSPSTAYATGSYTF.

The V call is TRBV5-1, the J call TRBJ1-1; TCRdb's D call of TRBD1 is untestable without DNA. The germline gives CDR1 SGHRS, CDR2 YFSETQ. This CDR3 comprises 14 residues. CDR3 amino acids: CASSLKVRGTEAFF. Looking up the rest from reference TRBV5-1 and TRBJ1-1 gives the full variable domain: KAGVTQTPRYLIKTRGQQVTLSCSPISGHRSVSWYQQTPGQGLQFLFEYFSETQRNKGNFPGRFSGRQFSNSRSEMNVSTLELGDSALYLCASSLKVRGTEAFFGQGTRLTVV.

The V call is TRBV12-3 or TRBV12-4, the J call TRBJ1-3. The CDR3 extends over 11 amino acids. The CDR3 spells CASSFGVTIYF.

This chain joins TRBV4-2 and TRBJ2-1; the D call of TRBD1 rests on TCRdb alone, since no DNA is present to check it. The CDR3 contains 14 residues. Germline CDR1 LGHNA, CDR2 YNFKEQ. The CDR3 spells CASSLRDRGDEQFF.

The CDR3 reads CASSLVYGGATNEKLFF. The V call is TRBV5-1, the J call TRBJ1-4; absent DNA, TCRdb's TRBD1 call cannot be checked. The germline gives CDR1 SGHRS, CDR2 YFSETQ. The CDR3 has 17 amino acids.

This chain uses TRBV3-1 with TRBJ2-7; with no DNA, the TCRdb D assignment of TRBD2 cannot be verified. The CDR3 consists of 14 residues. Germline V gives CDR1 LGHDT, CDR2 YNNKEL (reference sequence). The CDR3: CASSRGLAVYEQYF.